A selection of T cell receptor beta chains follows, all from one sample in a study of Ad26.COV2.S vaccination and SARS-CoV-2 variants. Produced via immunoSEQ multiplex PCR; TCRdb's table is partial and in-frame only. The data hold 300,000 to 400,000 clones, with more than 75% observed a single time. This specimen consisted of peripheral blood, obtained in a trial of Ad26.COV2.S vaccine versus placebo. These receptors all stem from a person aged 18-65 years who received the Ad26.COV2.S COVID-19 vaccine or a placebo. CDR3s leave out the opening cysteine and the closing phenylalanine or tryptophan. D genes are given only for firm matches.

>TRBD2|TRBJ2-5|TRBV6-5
ASGMASGGKETQY
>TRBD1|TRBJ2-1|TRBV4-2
ASSRTGGSNEQF
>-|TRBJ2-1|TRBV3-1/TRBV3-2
ASSQDPALARGGEQF
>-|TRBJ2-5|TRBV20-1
SASLQTQY
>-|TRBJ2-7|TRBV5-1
ASSWDTSSYEQY
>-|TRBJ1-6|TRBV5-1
ASSLGTNDLH
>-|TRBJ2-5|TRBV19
ASSIGGGVNQETQY
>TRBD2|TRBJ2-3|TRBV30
AWTRLADTQY
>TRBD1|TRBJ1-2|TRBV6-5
ASSYSGQGPGYT
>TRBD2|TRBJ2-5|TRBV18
ASSRAGGPQETQY
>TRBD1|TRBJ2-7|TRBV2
ASSADRGLYEQY
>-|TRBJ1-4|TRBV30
AWSVPRDSNEKLF
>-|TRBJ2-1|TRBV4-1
ASSPQRTDLSSYNEQF
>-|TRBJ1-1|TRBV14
ASSLGQGGSEAF
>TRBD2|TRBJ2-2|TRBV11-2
ASSLGVAGFTGELF
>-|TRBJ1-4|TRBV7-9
ASSLMHNEKLF
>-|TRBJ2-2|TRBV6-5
ASSPDPNTGELF
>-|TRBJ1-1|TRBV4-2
ASSFKTGLATEAF
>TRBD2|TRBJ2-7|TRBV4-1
ASSRTSGGAYEQY
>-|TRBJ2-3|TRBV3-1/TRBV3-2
ASSQAGTDTQY
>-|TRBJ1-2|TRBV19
ASSIDREAGYT
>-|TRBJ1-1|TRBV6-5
ASGGTEAF
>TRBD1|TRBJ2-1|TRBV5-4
ASSSRTGYNEQF
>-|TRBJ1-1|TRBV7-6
ASSPTGLNTEAF
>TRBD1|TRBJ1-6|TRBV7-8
ASSPRGGIGQGGSPLH
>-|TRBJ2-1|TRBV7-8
ASSLASYNEQF
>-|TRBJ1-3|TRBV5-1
ASSFRPGKTGNTIY
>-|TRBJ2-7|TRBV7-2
ASSLEAGDEQY
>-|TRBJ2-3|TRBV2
ASSDMGADTQY
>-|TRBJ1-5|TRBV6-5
ASRPDSGDRQPQH
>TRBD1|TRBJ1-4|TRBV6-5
ASSSRGQGVEKLF
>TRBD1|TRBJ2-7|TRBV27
ASSFSGTGSYEQY
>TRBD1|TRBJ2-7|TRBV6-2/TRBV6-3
ASSPDRGRGERYEQY
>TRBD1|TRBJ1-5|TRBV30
AWSVPRQGVVNQPQH
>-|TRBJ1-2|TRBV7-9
ASSFLGSYGYT
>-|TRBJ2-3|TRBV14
ASSPAAGITDTQY
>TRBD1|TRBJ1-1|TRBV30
AWSKRTGPNTEAF
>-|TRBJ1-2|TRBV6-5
ASSLAGNYGYT
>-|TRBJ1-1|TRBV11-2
ASSLDYRSTEAF
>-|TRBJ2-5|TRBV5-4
ASSSPSGSSRSETQY
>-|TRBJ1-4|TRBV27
ASSGPAHGEKLF
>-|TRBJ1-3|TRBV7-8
ASRGGTASLGNTIY
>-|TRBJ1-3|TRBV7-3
ASSPFEGPGNTIY
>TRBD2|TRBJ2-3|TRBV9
ASSVAGLAGGYSTDTQY
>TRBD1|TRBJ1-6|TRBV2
ASIPDRAVSPLH
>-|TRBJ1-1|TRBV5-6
ASSRAPGLAF
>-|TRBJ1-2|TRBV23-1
ASSQSVSPHGRQVKGYT
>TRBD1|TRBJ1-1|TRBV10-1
ASIIVATGTTLTEAF
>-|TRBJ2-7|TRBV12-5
ASGLKAGVDYEQY
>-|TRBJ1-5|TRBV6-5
ASSPGRGQPQH
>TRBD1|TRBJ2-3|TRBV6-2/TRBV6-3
ASSYDDRGADTQY
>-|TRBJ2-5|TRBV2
ASSQLRKAQETQY
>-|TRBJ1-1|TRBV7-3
ASSSGGVTEAF
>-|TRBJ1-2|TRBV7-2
ASSLAGREYGYT
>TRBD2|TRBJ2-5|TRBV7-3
ASSLQRGGQETQY
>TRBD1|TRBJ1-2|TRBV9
ASSVSGTGALWYGYT
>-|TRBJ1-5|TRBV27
ASSFGVRGDQPQH
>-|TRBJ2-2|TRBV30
AWSPRDTGELF
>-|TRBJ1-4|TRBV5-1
ASSLGGDPTNEKLF